The 25 T cell receptor beta chains below were found in one sample sequenced in a study of neoadjuvant anti-PD-1 for oral cavity cancer. Profiled with immunoSEQ multiplex PCR; TCRdb holds only in-frame clones, not every one. Of over 14,000 clones in the sample, about 69% are singletons; the top ten hold less than 3.5%. Sequenced material: PBMCs, taken before nivolumab (anti-PD-1) treatment. All receptors come from a person aged 35 to 85 with oral cavity squamous cell carcinoma.

The J gene is TRBJ2-7, the V gene TRBV7-9, with D perhaps matching TRBD1 or TRBD2 (5 bases each). The CDR3 is made up of 15 amino acids. Germline V gene sequence: CDR1 SEHNR, CDR2 FQNEAQ (reference sequence). The V and J ends lost 0 bases and 4 bases respectively, with 13 bases between them. As DNA, the CDR3 is TGTGCCAGCAGCTTAGCGGACTCTTCAGGGTACGAGCAGTACTTC. It specifies CASSLADSSGYEQYF.

The V call is TRBV4-1, the J call TRBJ2-4; D unclear. The CDR3 has 12 residues. Germline CDR1 and CDR2: MGHRA and YSYEKL. Trimming removed 1 base from V and 6 bases from J, with 4 bases in between. The DNA for the CDR3 is TGCGCCAGCAGCCAAGTTGGAAACATTCAGTACTTC. Protein: CASSQVGNIQYF.

This chain uses TRBV5-6 with TRBJ1-1; perhaps TRBD1 as D (6 bases). V gave up 5 bases and J gave up 5 bases, with 16 bases separating them. This CDR3 comprises 14 residues. From germline, CDR1 is SGHDT and CDR2 YYEEEE. The DNA of the CDR3 is TGTGCCAGCAGTACACAGGGAAGGTGGACTGAAGCTTTCTTT. As protein: CASSTQGRWTEAFF.

The V gene is TRBV6-1, the J gene TRBJ2-5, with TRBD2 matching over 8 bases. The CDR3 runs to 14 residues. Germline lookup yields CDR1 MNHNS and CDR2 SASEGT. J lost 3 bases, V lost 6 bases, and 6 bases had no gene match. The CDR3 reads CASSGGVSEETQYF. The CDR3 DNA follows: TGTGCCAGCAGCGGGGGGGTTTCTGAAGAGACCCAGTACTTC.

This chain links TRBV6-5 with TRBJ1-2; a weak D match, TRBD1 (5 bases). In germline, CDR1 is MNHEY, CDR2 SVGAGI. The CDR3 extends over 12 amino acids. Trimming shortened V by 2 bases and J by 6 bases, and 7 bases separated the two germline ends. CDR3 sequence (DNA): TGTGCCAGCAGTTACGGGGCCGATGGCTACACCTTC. Its translation: CASSYGADGYTF.

This sequence joins TRBV6-4 and TRBJ1-2; perhaps TRBD1 as D (6 bases). V was pared by 0 bases and J by 8 bases, with 16 bases between. This CDR3 region has 15 residues. From germline, CDR1 is MRHNA and CDR2 SNTAGT. CDR3 nucleotide sequence: TGTGCCAGCAGTGACTCGGGGGCAGGTCGAGAGGGCTACACCTTC. This sequence encodes CASSDSGAGREGYTF.

The gene calls are TRBV4-2 and TRBJ2-2; the D is unclear. The CDR3 totals 13 residues. Germline V gene data show CDR1 as LGHNA and CDR2 as YNFKEQ. V lost 0 bases and J lost 7, with 6 bases in between. For the CDR3, the DNA is TGTGCCAGCAGCCAAGATAAAGGCGGGGAGCTGTTTTTT. The encoded protein is CASSQDKGGELFF.

The J gene is TRBJ1-5, the V gene TRBV30; D possibly corresponds to TRBD1 (6 bases). Germline V CDR1 and CDR2: GTSNPN, SVGIG (reference sequence). The length of the CDR3 is 14 residues. Trimming shortened V by 2 bases and J by 4 bases, and 12 bases separated the two germline ends. CDR3 amino acids: CAWSPGAGNQPQHF. CDR3 bases: TGTGCCTGGAGTCCGGGGGCGGGAAATCAGCCCCAGCATTTT.

This chain links TRBV9 with TRBJ2-7, with a tentative D call TRBD2 (7 bases). CDR1 and CDR2 from the germline V gene are SGDLS and YYNGEE. The CDR3 extends over 16 amino acids. V gave up 3 bases and J gave up 2 bases, with 18 bases separating them. The CDR3 spells CASSAHGGANPYEQYF. The CDR3 DNA is TGTGCCAGCAGCGCCCATGGGGGGGCTAATCCCTACGAGCAGTACTTC.

This clone was counted between two and nine times. The chain uses TRBV6-1 and TRBJ2-7; no clear D. The CDR3 loop spans 13 amino acids. Per germline, CDR1 MNHNS and CDR2 SASEGT. V lost 8 bases, J lost 0 bases, and 11 bases lay in between. This chain's CDR3 is CASSPQFSYEQYF. CDR3 in DNA: TGTGCCAGCTCTCCGCAGTTCTCCTACGAGCAGTACTTC.

The J gene is TRBJ2-1, the V gene TRBV19, with D tentatively TRBD2 (6 bases). CDR3 size: 15 residues. With 9 bases removed from V and 2 bases from J, the gap between germline ends came to 17 bases. CDR1 and CDR2 (germline): LNHDA, SQIVND (reference sequence). In DNA form, the CDR3 reads TGTGCCAGCCAACCCGGGAGACCACCCTACAATGAGCAGTTCTTC. Amino acids: CASQPGRPPYNEQFF.

The chain is built from TRBV29-1 and TRBJ2-7; weak D call: TRBD2 (7 bases). The CDR3 is 14 amino acids. The ends were cut back, 8 bases at V and 4 bases at J, with 21 bases in the middle. In germline, CDR1 is SQVTM, CDR2 ANQGSEA. CDR3 protein: CSPPGTTSVYEQYF. CDR3 DNA: TGCAGCCCCCCGGGGACAACTAGCGTTTACGAGCAGTACTTC.

This sequence joins TRBV6-1 and TRBJ2-1, with D tentatively TRBD2 (5 bases). The V gene's germline CDR1 is MNHNS and CDR2 SASEGT. The CDR3 has 15 amino acids. V lost 2 bases and J lost 1, with 9 bases in between. In DNA form, the CDR3 reads TGTGCCAGCAGTGAAATCGGAGGATCCTACAATGAGCAGTTCTTC. It codes for CASSEIGGSYNEQFF.

Concerning this clone itself: This sample includes further DNA sequences coding for the same CDR3. The rearrangement joins TRBV13 to TRBJ1-5; no definite D call. CDR1 and CDR2 from the germline V gene are PRHDT and FYEKMQ (reference sequence). The V end was cut by 3 bases, the J end by 2 bases, with 5 bases between. The CDR3 covers 13 residues. This chain's CDR3 is CASSFQRNQPQHF. The CDR3, as DNA: TGTGCCAGCAGCTTCCAACGCAATCAGCCCCAGCATTTT.

The chain uses TRBV2 and TRBJ1-5; TRBD1 matches 8 bases. The germline CDR1 and CDR2 sequences are SNHLY and FYNNEI. With V trimmed by 6 bases and J by 2 bases, 6 bases remained unmatched. There are 15 residues in the CDR3. The CDR3 spells CASRTDRGGNQPQHF. CDR3 sequence (DNA): TGTGCCAGCAGGACCGACAGGGGAGGCAATCAGCCCCAGCATTTT. The full variable domain, completed using reference TRBV2 and TRBJ1-5, is EPEVTQTPSHQVTQMGQEVILRCVPISNHLYFYWYRQILGQKVEFLVSFYNNEISEKSEIFDDQFSVERPDGSNFTLKIRSTKLEDSAMYFCASRTDRGGNQPQHFGDGTRLSIL.

This CDR3 reads CASSPGQRYGYTF. The CDR3 DNA is TGTGCCAGCAGCCCGGGACAGCGCTATGGCTACACCTTC. V and J are TRBV28 and TRBJ1-2, with TRBD1 matching over 7 bases. The CDR3 extends over 13 amino acids. Germline CDR1 is MDHEN and CDR2 is SYDVKM. J was trimmed by 4 bases and V by 6 bases; bases with no gene match: 5.

V is TRBV7-2 and J is TRBJ2-3, with D perhaps matching TRBD1 (6 bases). The V and J ends lost 1 base and 6 bases respectively, with 11 bases between them. The CDR3 runs to 14 residues. Germline values: CDR1 SGHTA, CDR2 FQGNSA. CDR3 sequence (DNA): TGTGCCAGCAGCTTAGACGGGACACTTGATACGCAGTATTTT. The encoded protein is CASSLDGTLDTQYF.

This clone was counted a few times. The chain carries TRBV28 and TRBJ1-2; weak D call: TRBD1 (5 bases). Deletions cut 1 base from V and 8 bases from J, with 11 bases between. The length of the CDR3 is 13 residues. Germline CDR1 and CDR2: MDHEN and SYDVKM. For the CDR3, the DNA is TGTGCCAGCAGTTTATCGACAGCTGGGGGCTACACCTTC. Amino acids: CASSLSTAGGYTF.

The chain joins TRBV19 to TRBJ2-5, with D unresolved. V was trimmed by 0 bases and J by 7 bases, leaving 15 bases between them. CDR1 LNHDA and CDR2 SQIVND come from the germline V gene (reference sequence). The CDR3 runs 15 residues. The CDR3 DNA sequence: TGTGCCAGTAGTATAGAAATAGGCAGGCCGTGGACCCAGTACTTC. Protein: CASSIEIGRPWTQYF.

The chain uses TRBV19 and TRBJ1-1, with D tentatively TRBD1 (6 bases). From germline, CDR1 is LNHDA and CDR2 SQIVND (reference sequence). The CDR3 extends over 15 amino acids. V lost 6 bases and J lost 1, with 15 bases in between. The DNA of the CDR3 is TGTGCCAGTAGAGACGTGGGGACACCGAACACTGAAGCTTTCTTT. Protein: CASRDVGTPNTEAFF.

The J gene is TRBJ2-6, the V gene TRBV27, with TRBD1 matching 8 bases. V gave up 6 bases and J gave up 0 bases; unmatched junction bases: 7. This CDR3 has 17 amino acids. Per germline, CDR1 MNHEY and CDR2 SMNVEV (reference sequence). Written as DNA, the CDR3 is TGTGCCAGCAGACGCGGGACAGGCTCCTCTGGGGCCAACGTCCTGACTTTC. This gives the protein CASRRGTGSSGANVLTF.

V is TRBV15 and J is TRBJ2-5; 11 nucleotides align to TRBD2. The germline V gene encodes CDR1 LNHNV and CDR2 YYDKDF (reference sequence). The CDR3 totals 13 residues. V lost 9 bases and J lost 5; bases outside the gene matches: 5. The CDR3 DNA sequence: TGTGCCACTTTAGCTAGCGGGAGGGAGACCCAGTACTTC. Translating it yields CATLASGRETQYF.

The J gene is TRBJ2-7, the V gene TRBV27, with TRBD1 matching 7 bases. The germline V gene encodes CDR1 MNHEY and CDR2 SMNVEV (reference sequence). The CDR3 is 14 residues long. The trim removed 5 bases at V and 3 bases at J, leaving 7 bases unmatched. CDR3 amino acids: CASSPDRTLYEQYF. Here the CDR3 DNA reads TGTGCCAGCAGTCCGGACAGGACCCTCTACGAGCAGTACTTC.

The V and J genes are TRBV11-2 and TRBJ2-7; TRBD2 matches at 8 bases. Germline CDR1 reads SGHAT; CDR2 reads FQNNGV. The length of the CDR3 is 14 residues. Trimming at V came to 5 bases and at J to 7 bases, leaving 10 bases not matched to a gene. The CDR3 nucleotides read TGTGCCAGCAGCCGCCCGGGGGGGCTGGGGGAGCAGTACTTC. Amino acid sequence: CASSRPGGLGEQYF.

The V and J genes are TRBV6-4 and TRBJ2-6; the D gene is possibly TRBD1 (6 bases). Germline assignment: CDR1 MRHNA and CDR2 SNTAGT. This CDR3 is 16 amino acids long. V was shortened by 5 bases and J by 4 bases, with 15 bases between the two germline ends. For the CDR3, the DNA is TGTGCCAGCAGTAACACAGGGAAATCAGGGGCCAACGTCCTGACTTTC. It translates to CASSNTGKSGANVLTF.